A single sample is the source of the 20 T cell receptor beta chains below, sequenced in a study of brain metastases from non-small cell lung cancer. Profiling relied on immunoSEQ multiplex PCR, and the TCRdb table lists in-frame clones only, not all of them. The sample has approximately 2,500 clones, approximately 80% seen once. Specimen: primary lung tumor tissue. The origin of the receptors is a donor aged 40 or older with non-small cell lung cancer.

This rearrangement joins TRBV10-3 to TRBJ2-1; 11 bases align to TRBD1. The V and J ends lost 5 bases and 12 bases, in that order; junction bases with no gene match: 12. The CDR3 spans 15 residues. From germline, CDR1 is ENHRY and CDR2 SYGVKD. The CDR3 region is CAISPDSTDRGPQFF. CDR3 DNA: TGTGCCATCAGTCCTGATAGTACGGACAGGGGGCCGCAGTTCTTC.

As for this clone: A single base separates this from a much larger clone, so it may be a read error. The gene calls are TRBV19 and TRBJ1-6; TRBD1 is a possible D gene (5 bases). The CDR3 totals 15 residues. Per the germline V gene, CDR1 is LNHDA and CDR2 is SQIVND (reference sequence). Here the CDR3 reads CASNIGVQSNSPLHF. Here the CDR3 DNA reads TGTGCCAGTAATATAGGGGTACAGTCAAATTCACCCCTCCACTTT.

The chain is built from TRBV4-2 and TRBJ1-4; the D gene is possibly TRBD1 (6 bases). The CDR3 spans 16 residues. Trimming removed 3 bases at V and 7 bases at J, with 18 bases between. CDR1 and CDR2 from the germline V gene are LGHNA and YNFKEQ. CDR3 sequence reads: CASSHSQTQGGEKLFF. In DNA form, the CDR3 reads TGTGCCAGCAGCCATTCGCAGACTCAAGGGGGTGAAAAACTGTTTTTT.

The J gene is TRBJ1-5, the V gene TRBV10-2, with TRBD1 matching 9 bases. CDR3 size: 13 residues. Trimming at V came to 10 bases and at J to 3 bases, leaving 4 bases not matched to a gene. Germline V gene lookup returns CDR1 WSHSY and CDR2 SAAADI. The CDR3, as DNA: TGCGCCACCCGGACAGGGGACAATCAGCCCCAGCATTTT. Translated: CATRTGDNQPQHF.

V gene TRBV30 combines with J gene TRBJ1-5; D gene unclear. There are 16 residues in the CDR3. V was shortened by 0 bases and J by 0 bases, with 12 bases between the two germline ends. CDR1 and CDR2 from the germline V gene are GTSNPN and SVGIG (reference sequence). The CDR3 region is CAWSVLGGLSNQPQHF. The CDR3 bases are TGTGCCTGGAGTGTACTAGGAGGGCTTAGCAATCAGCCCCAGCATTTT.

The chain joins TRBV6-2 or TRBV6-3 to TRBJ1-5; D ambiguous. Germline V gene lookup returns CDR1 MNHEY and CDR2 SVGEGT. V gave up 0 bases and J gave up 7 bases, with 10 bases separating them. The length of the CDR3 is 14 residues. The CDR3 region is CASSYSNAEQPQHF. DNA of the CDR3: TGTGCCAGCAGTTACTCGAACGCAGAGCAGCCCCAGCATTTT.

The genes are TRBV4-2 and TRBJ2-1; a possible D gene is TRBD2 (6 bases). V was clipped by 2 bases and J by 7 bases, with 15 bases between them. CDR1 LGHNA and CDR2 YNFKEQ come from the germline V gene. This CDR3 has 15 amino acids. CDR3 sequence reads: CASSQRGLNGNEQFF. In DNA, the CDR3 is TGTGCCAGCAGCCAACGGGGACTCAATGGGAATGAGCAGTTCTTC.

CDR3 region: CASSLAGEYNTEAFF. The CDR3 region has the DNA TGTGCCAGCAGTTTAGCAGGGGAATATAACACTGAAGCTTTCTTT. The J gene is TRBJ1-1, the V gene TRBV27; D may be TRBD1 (6 bases). V was clipped by 2 bases and J by 2 bases, with 12 bases between them. Germline CDR1 MNHEY, CDR2 SMNVEV (reference sequence). The length of the CDR3 is 15 residues.

This chain links TRBV4-3 with TRBJ1-6, with 7 bases that match TRBD1. This CDR3 comprises 19 residues. Trimming cost V 0 bases and J 3 bases; bases outside gene matches: 11. Germline CDR1 and CDR2: LGHNA and YSLEER. The CDR3: CASSQDWSGGDSYNSPLHF. The CDR3, as DNA: TGCGCCAGCAGCCAAGATTGGAGCGGGGGGGACAGCTATAATTCACCCCTCCACTTT.

The rearrangement links TRBV5-6 to TRBJ1-1; D uncertain. Between the trimmed V and J ends, which lost 2 bases and 11 bases, there was a span of 13 bases. The germline gives CDR1 SGHDT, CDR2 YYEEEE. The CDR3 is 12 residues long. CDR3 bases: TGTGCCAGCAGCTTAGCTCAAGTAAGCGCTTTCTTT. Translated, it gives CASSLAQVSAFF.

The chain uses TRBV5-1 and TRBJ1-2; D not resolved. The ends were cut back, 0 bases at V and 6 bases at J, with 9 bases in the middle. The CDR3 is made up of 13 amino acids. Germline values: CDR1 SGHRS, CDR2 YFSETQ. In DNA, the CDR3 is TGCGCCAGCAGCTTGGGGGGAAGGAATGGCTACACCTTC. Translated, it gives CASSLGGRNGYTF.

The chain employs TRBV7-8 and TRBJ2-1; 7 bases are shared with TRBD1. J was trimmed by 8 bases and V by 1 base; bases with no gene match: 2. There are 13 residues in the CDR3. From germline, CDR1 is SGHVS and CDR2 FQNEAQ. The CDR3 sequence is CASSLDRGDEQFF. The CDR3 DNA reads TGTGCCAGCAGCTTAGACAGGGGCGATGAGCAGTTCTTC. Using reference TRBV7-8 and TRBJ2-1 for the parts outside the CDR3, the full variable domain is GAGVSQSPRYKVAKRGQDVALRCDPISGHVSLFWYQQALGQGPEFLTYFQNEAQLDKSGLPSDRFFAERPEGSVSTLKIQRTQQEDSAVYLCASSLDRGDEQFFGPGTRLTVL.

The chain recombines TRBV15 with TRBJ1-4; D perhaps matches TRBD1 (6 bases). The CDR3 covers 17 residues. Germline CDR1 LNHNV, CDR2 YYDKDF (reference sequence). V lost 0 bases, J lost 4 bases, and 15 bases lay in between. The CDR3 nucleotides read TGTGCCACCAGCAGAGATTTGGGGTCAGGGGTTAATGAAAAACTGTTTTTT. This encodes CATSRDLGSGVNEKLFF.

This chain connects TRBV11-3 to TRBJ2-7; D remains unclear. This CDR3 region has 14 residues. Germline CDR1 and CDR2: SGHNT and YENEEA. The germline V and J ends were trimmed by 2 bases and 0 bases, with 8 bases remaining between them. CDR3 coding DNA: TGTGCCAGCAGCTTAACCCCGAGCTCCTACGAGCAGTACTTC. It specifies CASSLTPSSYEQYF.

The chain uses TRBV13 and TRBJ2-4; D remains ambiguous. The CDR3 is 16 residues long. V shed 1 base and J shed 8 bases, with 18 bases lying between them. Germline V CDR1 and CDR2: PRHDT, FYEKMQ (reference sequence). Here the CDR3 reads CASSLALPGPVDIQYF. CDR3 coding DNA: TGTGCCAGCAGCTTAGCCTTACCCGGGCCGGTGGACATTCAGTACTTC.

The chain couples TRBV6-2 or TRBV6-3 to TRBJ2-4; TRBD2 matches 7 bases. Germline CDR1 is MNHEY and CDR2 is SVGEGT. V was clipped by 5 bases and J by 0 bases; unmatched bases: 7. The CDR3 spans 16 residues. CDR3 sequence reads: CASSRIGTIAKNIQYF. Written as DNA, the CDR3 is TGTGCCAGCAGTCGGATAGGGACTATAGCCAAAAACATTCAGTACTTC.

This rearrangement joins TRBV4-1 to TRBJ1-4; no clear D gene. CDR1 and CDR2 from the germline V gene are MGHRA and YSYEKL. With 6 bases removed from V and 11 bases from J, the gap between germline ends came to 10 bases. The CDR3 covers 11 residues. Written as DNA, the CDR3 is TGCGCCAGCAGTCTCGGCGGGAAACTGTTTTTT. Translated: CASSLGGKLFF.

This clone appeared once. J is TRBJ2-2 and V is TRBV7-3; no firm D call. This CDR3 contains 14 residues. The germline V gene has CDR1 SGHTA and CDR2 FQGTGA. Trimming took off 4 bases at V and 9 bases at J, with 15 bases between the two ends. The chain's CDR3 is CASSSSQANRELFF. The CDR3 nucleotides are TGTGCCAGCAGCTCATCCCAGGCGAACAGGGAGCTGTTTTTT.

The chain employs TRBV18 and TRBJ1-5; no clear D. CDR1 KGHSH and CDR2 LQKENI come from the germline V gene. Between the trimmed V and J ends, which lost 0 bases and 0 bases, there was a span of 6 bases. The CDR3 has 15 amino acids. The CDR3 spells CASSPPGNSNQPQHF. The CDR3 DNA reads TGTGCCAGCTCACCACCTGGGAATAGCAATCAGCCCCAGCATTTT. The whole variable domain, remainder taken from reference TRBV18 and TRBJ1-5, is NAGVMQNPRHLVRRRGQEARLRCSPMKGHSHVYWYRQLPEEGLKFMVYLQKENIIDESGMPKERFSAEFPKEGPSILRIQQVVRGDSAAYFCASSPPGNSNQPQHFGDGTRLSIL.

V is TRBV24-1 and J is TRBJ2-1; 10 nucleotides match TRBD2. V gave up 3 bases and J gave up 5 bases; unmatched junction bases: 6. This CDR3 is built from 16 residues. The germline gives CDR1 KGHDR, CDR2 SFDVKD. CDR3 sequence: CATSDLTSGRDNEQFF. CDR3 nucleotides: TGTGCCACCAGTGATCTGACTAGCGGGCGGGACAATGAGCAGTTCTTC.